The rows below give T cell receptor beta chains drawn from one sample of a study of tumor-infiltrating lymphocytes in localized non-small cell lung cancer. Sequenced by immunoSEQ multiplex PCR; TCRdb stores in-frame clones only, minus some. This sample has some 7,100 clones, with over 60% found just once. The specimen was uninvolved lung tissue not adjacent to the tumor. These receptors were collected from a human donor with non-small cell lung cancer. CDR3s include the opening cysteine and the closing phenylalanine or tryptophan. The D gene is left open where the match is weak. The size field is filled for only some rows; it gives once, few, many or a size class.

d_call j_call v_call clone_size cdr3_nt cdr3_aa
TRBD2 TRBJ2-3 TRBV14 NA TGTGCCAGCAGCCAGTTCCTGGGAAGGACTAGCGGGCACACAGATACGCAGTATTTT CASSQFLGRTSGHTDTQYF
TRBD1 TRBJ1-2 TRBV6-5 NA TGTGCCAGCAGTCGGACAGGGGCTAACTATGGCTACACCTTC CASSRTGANYGYTF
NA TRBJ2-5 TRBV5-4 NA TGTGCCAGCAGCTTGGGCGACAGACGAGAGACCCAGTACTTC CASSLGDRRETQYF
TRBD1 TRBJ2-2 TRBV7-3 NA TGTGCCAGCAGCTTCGGGACAGGGAGGAACACCGGGGAGCTGTTTTTT CASSFGTGRNTGELFF
NA TRBJ2-5 TRBV19 NA TGTGCCAGTAGTATTCAGTTAGGCTCGAACGTCCAGACCCAGTACTTC CASSIQLGSNVQTQYF
NA TRBJ2-3 TRBV5-4 once TGTGCCAGCAGCTTGGCGGGACCGCCGCATACGCAGTATTTT CASSLAGPPHTQYF
NA TRBJ2-7 TRBV11-3 NA TGTGCCAGCAGCTTAAGTGGGTCGGGCGAGCAGTACTTC CASSLSGSGEQYF
NA TRBJ2-1 TRBV10-3 once TGTGCCATCAGTGAGTCGCATGAGCAGTTCTTC CAISESHEQFF
NA TRBJ2-7 TRBV30 NA TGTGCCTGGAGTGTAGGGTTGGACGACGAGCAGTACTTC CAWSVGLDDEQYF
NA TRBJ1-5 TRBV7-9 NA TGTGCCAGCAGGGCGGGCGTCGGGGAGCCCCAGCATTTT CASRAGVGEPQHF
NA TRBJ1-3 TRBV21-1 few TGTGCCAGCAGCAAAGGGGGGGACATCTCTGGAAACACCATATATTTT CASSKGGDISGNTIYF
NA TRBJ1-6 TRBV5-1 NA TGCGCCAGCAGCTTGGGTAGATCTTATAATTCACCCCTCCACTTT CASSLGRSYNSPLHF
NA TRBJ1-4 TRBV4-2 NA TGTGCCAGCAGCCAAGACCACCGTGAAAAACTGTTTTTT CASSQDHREKLFF
TRBD1 TRBJ1-1 TRBV6-5 NA TGTGCCAGCAGCCCGACAGGGGCGGTCACTGAAGCTTTCTTT CASSPTGAVTEAFF
NA TRBJ1-2 TRBV21-1 NA TGTGCCAGCAGCAACGGGACAGGGTCCTACTATGGCTACACCTTC CASSNGTGSYYGYTF
NA TRBJ2-7 TRBV14 NA TGTGCCAGCAGCCAAGAAGGGGGATACGAGCAGTACTTC CASSQEGGYEQYF
NA TRBJ2-1 TRBV7-8 once TGTGCCAGCAGCTTACTCGTCAGGGGCAATGAGCAGTTCTTC CASSLLVRGNEQFF
TRBD2 TRBJ2-1 TRBV7-9 NA TGTGCCAGCAGCCCGTTAGCGGGAGGGGAGGATGAGCAGTTCTTC CASSPLAGGEDEQFF
NA TRBJ2-3 TRBV19 NA TGTGCCAGTAGAACCGGGACCAATACAGATACGCAGTATTTT CASRTGTNTDTQYF
NA TRBJ1-2 TRBV2 NA TGTGCCAGCAGGAAACAGGGACCCTCTAACTATGGCTACACCTTC CASRKQGPSNYGYTF
TRBD1 TRBJ1-5 TRBV4-3 few TGCGCCAGCAGCCAAGATGGGACAGGCCTTCAGCCCCAGCATTTT CASSQDGTGLQPQHF
TRBD1 TRBJ1-1 TRBV27 few TGTGCCAGCAGTTGGGGACCGGACAGGGGTACTGAAGCTTTCTTT CASSWGPDRGTEAFF
NA TRBJ1-5 TRBV14 NA TGTGCCAGCAGCCATACGGGGTTCAATCAGCCCCAGCATTTT CASSHTGFNQPQHF
NA TRBJ2-1 TRBV7-3 NA TGTGCCAGCAGCTCCCCGGACGGGACGCAGGACGGCGGCCGGCACAATGAGCAGTTCTTC CASSSPDGTQDGGRHNEQFF
TRBD2 TRBJ2-2 TRBV29-1 NA TGCAGCGTGACTAGCGGGGGGATAACCGGGGAGCTGTTTTTT CSVTSGGITGELFF
TRBD2 TRBJ2-3 TRBV9 NA TGTGCCAGCAGCGTAGCTATCACTAGCGGATTTAATACGCAGTATTTT CASSVAITSGFNTQYF
NA TRBJ1-2 TRBV6-5 medium-sized TGTGCCAGCAGTCGGGACACTATCTATGGCTACACCTTC CASSRDTIYGYTF
TRBD2 TRBJ2-7 TRBV9 NA TGTGCCAGCAGCGTAGGAGCGGGGGGATCCTACGAGCAGTACTTC CASSVGAGGSYEQYF
NA TRBJ2-3 TRBV2 NA TGTGCCAGCAGTGTCGTAGCCCCTAGCACAGATACGCAGTATTTT CASSVVAPSTDTQYF
TRBD1 TRBJ2-1 TRBV29-1 NA TGCAGCGTCGGAGACTCGGACAGGGTCATAAGTGGCGATGAGCAGTTCTTC CSVGDSDRVISGDEQFF
NA TRBJ2-2 TRBV19 NA TGTGCCAGTAGGATACAGGGCCCCGGGGAGCTGTTTTTT CASRIQGPGELFF
NA TRBJ1-1 TRBV4-2 NA TGTGCCAGCAGGCCCCAGACGAACACTGAAGCTTTCTTT CASRPQTNTEAFF
NA TRBJ1-2 TRBV9 NA TGTGCCAGCAGCTTCGTCGATAACTATGGCTACACCTTC CASSFVDNYGYTF
NA TRBJ2-7 TRBV30 NA TGTGCCTGGAGTGTTGGAGCGGGTGGGGAGCAGTACTTC CAWSVGAGGEQYF
TRBD2 TRBJ2-7 TRBV5-4 NA TGTGCCAGCCAATCTAGCGGGAGTAACGAGCAGTACTTC CASQSSGSNEQYF
TRBD1 TRBJ2-3 TRBV30 NA TGTGCCTGGAGCGGGGACAGGGGAGGGGATACGCAGTATTTT CAWSGDRGGDTQYF
TRBD2 TRBJ2-1 TRBV19 NA TGTGCCAGTAGTATCCAGTCTAGCGGGATCTCCTACAATGAGCAGTTCTTC CASSIQSSGISYNEQFF
TRBD1 TRBJ1-6 TRBV4-3 medium-sized TGCGCCAGCAGCCAAGTTCTGGACAGGGGGTCACCCCTCCACTTT CASSQVLDRGSPLHF
TRBD2 TRBJ2-1 TRBV19 few TGTGCCAGTAGTATGGTAACACGGACTAGCGGGAATGAGCAGTTCTTC CASSMVTRTSGNEQFF
TRBD2 TRBJ2-3 TRBV30 once TGTGCCTGGAGTGTACTGGGGGAGGGCCTGGATACGCAGTATTTT CAWSVLGEGLDTQYF